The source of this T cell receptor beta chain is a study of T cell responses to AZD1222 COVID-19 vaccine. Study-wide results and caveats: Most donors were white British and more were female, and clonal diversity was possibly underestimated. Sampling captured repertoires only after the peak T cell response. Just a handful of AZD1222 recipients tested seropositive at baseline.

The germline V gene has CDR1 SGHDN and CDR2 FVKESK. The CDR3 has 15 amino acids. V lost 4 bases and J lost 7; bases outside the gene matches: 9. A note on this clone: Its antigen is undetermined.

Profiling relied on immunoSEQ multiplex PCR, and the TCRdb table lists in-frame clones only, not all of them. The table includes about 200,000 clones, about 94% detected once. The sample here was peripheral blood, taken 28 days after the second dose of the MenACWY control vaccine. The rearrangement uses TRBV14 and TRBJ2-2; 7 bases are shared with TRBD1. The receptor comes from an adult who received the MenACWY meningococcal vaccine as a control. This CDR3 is CASSRPGTVVGELFF. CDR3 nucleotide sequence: TGTGCCAGCAGCCGCCCCGGGACAGTGGTCGGGGAGCTGTTTTTT.